Shown below are 2 T cell receptor beta chains from a single sample sequenced in a study of blood T cell repertoires in COVID-19. The method was immunoSEQ multiplex PCR; TCRdb's version includes in-frame clones alone and lacks a portion of them. The profile shows under 200,000 clones, roughly 83% of them singletons. The sequenced material came from PBMCs or T cells enriched from blood (not recorded which). The origin of the receptors is a woman aged 55-70 years who had recovered from COVID-19.

This clone was seen a handful of times. The chain combines TRBV5-1 with TRBJ1-6; TRBD1 aligns across 7 bases. CDR1 is SGHRS, CDR2 YFSETQ, per germline. This CDR3 comprises 14 residues. With V trimmed by 0 bases and J by 6 bases, 0 bases remained unmatched. The CDR3 spells CASSLGQGNSPLHF. In nucleotides, the CDR3 is TGCGCCAGCAGCTTGGGACAGGGTAATTCACCCCTCCACTTT.

V and J are TRBV10-3 and TRBJ1-2; TRBD1 matches 8 bases. The V gene's germline CDR1 is ENHRY and CDR2 SYGVKD. The CDR3 has 12 amino acids. The V gene end was trimmed by 5 bases and the J gene end by 6 bases; junction bases not matched to a gene: 2. CDR3 bases: TGTGCCATCAGTACAGGGGGTGATGGCTACACCTTC. This sequence encodes CAISTGGDGYTF.